What follows is one TCR beta chain and its context. The antigen is not known. The data were obtained in a study of cytomegalovirus exposure and HLA in healthy donors. The study ran its PCR with 60 Vbeta and 13 Jbeta primers. The data were produced by immunoSEQ multiplex PCR, yet TCRdb's version contains in-frame clones alone and is incomplete. The data show about 190,000 clones, with around 77% seen just once and around 1.6% held by the top ten. Study-level findings and limits: Later on, a genetic analysis was performed. It linked a missense variant in DCLRE1C with V- and J-gene trimming of TCR beta.

The specimen sequenced was PBMCs. This TCR was sampled from a young woman in good health and CMV-seronegative.

CDR3 residues: CASSYQGDSYNSPLHF. DNA for the CDR3: TGTGCCAGCAGTTACCAGGGGGACTCCTATAATTCACCCCTCCACTTT. This chain uses TRBV6-5 with TRBJ1-6; TRBD1 matches at 7 bases. The CDR3 is made up of 16 amino acids. After removal of 2 bases from V and 0 bases from J, the junction contained 1 base not matched to a gene. The germline CDR1 and CDR2 sequences are MNHEY and SVGAGI.